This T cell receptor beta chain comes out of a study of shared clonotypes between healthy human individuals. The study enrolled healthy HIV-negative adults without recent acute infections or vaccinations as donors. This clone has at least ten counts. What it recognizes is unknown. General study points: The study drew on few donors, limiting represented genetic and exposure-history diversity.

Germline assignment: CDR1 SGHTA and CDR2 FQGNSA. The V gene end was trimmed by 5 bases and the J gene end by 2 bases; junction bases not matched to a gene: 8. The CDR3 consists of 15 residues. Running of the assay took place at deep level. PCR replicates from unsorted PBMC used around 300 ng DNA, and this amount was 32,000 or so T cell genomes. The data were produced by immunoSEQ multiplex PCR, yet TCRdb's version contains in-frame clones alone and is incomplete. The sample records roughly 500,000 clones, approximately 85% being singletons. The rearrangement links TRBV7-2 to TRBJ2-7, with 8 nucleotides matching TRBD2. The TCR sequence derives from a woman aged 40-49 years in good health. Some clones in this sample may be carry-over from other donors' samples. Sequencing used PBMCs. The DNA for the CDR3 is TGTGCCAGCAGCCCCCGGGTAGCGGGGACCTACGAGCAGTACTTC. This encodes CASSPRVAGTYEQYF.